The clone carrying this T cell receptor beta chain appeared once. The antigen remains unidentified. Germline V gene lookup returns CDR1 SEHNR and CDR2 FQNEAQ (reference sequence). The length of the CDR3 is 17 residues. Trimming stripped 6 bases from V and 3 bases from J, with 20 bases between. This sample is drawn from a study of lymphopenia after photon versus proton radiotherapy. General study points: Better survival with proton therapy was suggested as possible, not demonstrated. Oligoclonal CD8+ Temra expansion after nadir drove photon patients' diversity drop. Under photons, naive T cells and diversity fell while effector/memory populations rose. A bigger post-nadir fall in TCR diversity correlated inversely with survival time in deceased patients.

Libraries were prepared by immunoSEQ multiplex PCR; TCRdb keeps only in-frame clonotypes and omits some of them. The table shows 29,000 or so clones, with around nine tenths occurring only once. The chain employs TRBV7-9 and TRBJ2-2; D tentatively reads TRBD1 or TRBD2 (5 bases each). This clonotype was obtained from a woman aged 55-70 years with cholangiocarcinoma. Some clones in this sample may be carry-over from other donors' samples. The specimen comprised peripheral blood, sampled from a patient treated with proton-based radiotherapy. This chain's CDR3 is CASRSKTPGPDTGELFF. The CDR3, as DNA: TGTGCCAGCAGATCCAAGACTCCGGGACCTGACACCGGGGAGCTGTTTTTT.